This passage covers 27 T cell receptor beta chains from one sample sequenced in a study of cytomegalovirus exposure and HLA in healthy donors. The study ran its PCR with 60 Vbeta and 13 Jbeta primers. The protocol was immunoSEQ multiplex PCR, while the TCRdb copy is restricted to in-frame clones and leaves out a portion. Of 130,000 to 150,000 clones detected, over 60% appear once; the ten largest clones hold 3%. The source material was PBMCs. The receptors derive from a woman aged 30 to 39 in good health and CMV-seropositive.

This rearrangement joins TRBV5-6 to TRBJ1-2; 9 nucleotides match TRBD1. CDR1 is SGHDT, CDR2 YYEEEE, per germline. CDR3 length: 17 residues. V lost 2 bases and J lost 4; bases outside the gene matches: 12. This CDR3 is CASSFWPKDRGSYGYTF. CDR3 nucleotides: TGTGCCAGCAGCTTTTGGCCAAAGGACAGGGGCTCCTATGGCTACACCTTC.

The V call is TRBV28, the J call TRBJ1-2; D is uncertain. Trimming took 2 bases from V and 3 from J, leaving 7 bases between them. The germline CDR1 and CDR2 sequences are MDHEN and SYDVKM. This CDR3 has 13 residues. CDR3 DNA: TGTGCCAGCAGTTTACAGCAGGACTATGGCTACACCTTC. It translates to CASSLQQDYGYTF.

In its sample, this clone was seen a few times. The chain combines TRBV18 with TRBJ2-2; D remains unclear. Looked up from germline, CDR1 is KGHSH and CDR2 is LQKENI. This CDR3 contains 12 residues. The V end lost 5 bases, the J end lost 6 bases, and 7 bases lay between the germline ends. The CDR3 coding sequence is TGTGCCAGCTCATTGGTAGCCGGGGAGCTGTTTTTT. The encoded protein is CASSLVAGELFF.

V and J are TRBV7-6 and TRBJ1-3; 7 bases line up with TRBD1. Germline CDR1 reads SGHVS; CDR2 reads FNYEAQ. CDR3 length: 13 amino acids. The trim removed 5 bases at V and 6 bases at J, leaving 4 bases unmatched. The CDR3 DNA reads as TGTGCCAGCAGCCTTGACAGGGAAAACACCATATATTTT. It translates to CASSLDRENTIYF.

Comment on this clone: The sample holds other DNA sequences that translate to the same CDR3. V and J are TRBV30 and TRBJ1-2, with a tentative D call TRBD1 (6 bases). The CDR3 has 15 amino acids. Germline V gene lookup returns CDR1 GTSNPN and CDR2 SVGIG (reference sequence). V was clipped by 0 bases and J by 3 bases, with 14 bases between them. DNA for the CDR3: TGTGCCTGGAGTGTACTTGGCAGGGGAGACTATGGCTACACCTTC. Its protein is CAWSVLGRGDYGYTF.

DNA for the CDR3: TGCGCCAGCAGCTCAGGGGCAGGGTTGACTGAAGCTTTCTTT. The encoded protein is CASSSGAGLTEAFF. The chain couples TRBV4-1 to TRBJ1-1; D is perhaps TRBD1 (6 bases). The CDR3 length is 14 residues. The germline V gene encodes CDR1 MGHRA and CDR2 YSYEKL. The V end lost 5 bases, the J end lost 5 bases, and 15 bases lay between the germline ends.

This sequence joins TRBV7-2 and TRBJ1-2, with D possibly TRBD1 on 6 matching bases. Trimming pared 5 bases from V and 4 bases from J, leaving 11 bases between. This CDR3 is built from 13 residues. CDR1 and CDR2 from the germline V gene are SGHTA and FQGNSA. CDR3 sequence: CASSPRTAYGYTF. The DNA of the CDR3 is TGTGCCAGCAGCCCGCGGACAGCCTATGGCTACACCTTC.

About this clone itself: The sample carries other DNA sequences with the same CDR3. The chain carries TRBV28 and TRBJ1-2; D unclear. The CDR3 sequence is 12 residues long. Trimming removed 3 bases at V and 5 bases at J, with 7 bases between. The germline gives CDR1 MDHEN, CDR2 SYDVKM. CDR3 in DNA: TGTGCCAGCAGTTTGCGAGGGTATGGCTACACCTTC. Protein: CASSLRGYGYTF.

The chain is built from TRBV6-1 and TRBJ1-2; weak D call: TRBD1 (5 bases). The CDR3 runs to 15 residues. Germline V gene data show CDR1 as MNHNS and CDR2 as SASEGT. Trimming removed 5 bases at V and 4 bases at J, with 17 bases between. CDR3 DNA: TGTGCCAGCAGTTTGGGGGGGAGGGTTGGCTATGGCTACACCTTC. Translation: CASSLGGRVGYGYTF.

V usage is TRBV4-1 and J usage is TRBJ2-3; TRBD1 aligns across 7 bases. The V and J ends lost 0 bases and 4 bases, in that order; junction bases with no gene match: 4. This CDR3 is 15 amino acids long. Germline loops: CDR1 MGHRA, CDR2 YSYEKL. This CDR3 reads CASSQEVQGADTQYF. DNA for the CDR3: TGCGCCAGCAGCCAAGAGGTCCAGGGGGCAGATACGCAGTATTTT.

Only a few counts were recorded for this clone. J is TRBJ1-3 and V is TRBV6-1; 7 bases match TRBD1. The germline gives CDR1 MNHNS, CDR2 SASEGT. V shed 3 bases, J shed 5 bases, and the junction held 4 bases outside the gene matches. The CDR3 totals 14 residues. This chain's CDR3 is CASSEYRGRNTIYF. The CDR3 region has the DNA TGTGCCAGCAGTGAGTACAGGGGCCGAAACACCATATATTTT.

The CDR3 DNA reads as TGTGCCAGCAGCTTAGGGGACAGGGACCAAGAGACCCAGTACTTC. Amino acids: CASSLGDRDQETQYF. V usage is TRBV7-3 and J usage is TRBJ2-5; 9 bases fit TRBD1. CDR3 length: 15 amino acids. Germline V lookup: CDR1 SGHTA, CDR2 FQGTGA. V lost 2 bases, J lost 0 bases, and 1 base stayed unmatched.

The gene calls are TRBV29-1 and TRBJ1-1, with a possible D match to TRBD1 (5 bases). Germline lookup yields CDR1 SQVTM and CDR2 ANQGSEA. Trimming pared 4 bases from V and 2 bases from J, leaving 11 bases between. This CDR3 spans 13 amino acids. CDR3 bases: TGCAGCGTTGGCGACAGCTTAAACACTGAAGCTTTCTTT. Its translation: CSVGDSLNTEAFF.

The chain links TRBV19 to TRBJ2-1; unclear D gene. The V end lost 4 bases, the J end lost 4 bases, and 8 bases lay between the germline ends. Germline V CDR1 and CDR2: LNHDA, SQIVND (reference sequence). The CDR3 extends over 13 amino acids. Here the CDR3 reads CASSTVKYNEQFF. CDR3 in DNA: TGTGCCAGTAGTACCGTAAAATACAATGAGCAGTTCTTC. Drawing the rest from reference TRBV19 and TRBJ2-1, the complete variable domain is DGGITQSPKYLFRKEGQNVTLSCEQNLNHDAMYWYRQDPGQGLRLIYYSQIVNDFQKGDIAEGYSVSREKKESFPLTVTSAQKNPTAFYLCASSTVKYNEQFFGPGTRLTVL.

The rearrangement joins TRBV15 to TRBJ1-1; D gene unclear. This CDR3 is 15 amino acids long. The V end lost 5 bases, the J end lost 5 bases, and 18 bases lay between the germline ends. CDR1 LNHNV and CDR2 YYDKDF come from the germline V gene (reference sequence). The CDR3 region is CATSFRRPLGTEAFF. DNA for the CDR3: TGTGCCACCAGCTTTCGGAGGCCCTTAGGAACTGAAGCTTTCTTT.

The CDR3 here is CASSQDRLAGGRGETQYF. The CDR3 DNA sequence: TGTGCCAGCAGCCAAGATCGACTAGCGGGGGGGCGAGGAGAGACCCAGTACTTC. The chain carries TRBV14 and TRBJ2-5, with 14 bases that match TRBD2. CDR1 SGHDN and CDR2 FVKESK come from the germline V gene. This CDR3 contains 18 residues. V lost 0 bases and J lost 4; bases outside the gene matches: 7.

This clone appeared a few times. The rearrangement uses TRBV9 and TRBJ2-5, with TRBD2 matching 8 bases. The CDR3 has 15 amino acids. With 0 bases clipped from V and 7 bases from J, the junction kept 8 bases outside the gene matches. Germline V lookup: CDR1 SGDLS, CDR2 YYNGEE. CDR3 in amino acids: CASSVVPGGGGTQYF. CDR3 sequence (DNA): TGTGCCAGCAGCGTAGTACCCGGGGGGGGTGGGACCCAGTACTTC.

The genes are TRBV6-5 and TRBJ1-2, with a tentative D call TRBD1 (5 bases). Germline CDR1 reads MNHEY; CDR2 reads SVGAGI. V was pared by 5 bases and J by 4 bases, with 14 bases between. This CDR3 contains 14 residues. CDR3 nucleotides: TGTGCCAGCAGTCAGGACACGCCGATCTATGGCTACACCTTC. This sequence encodes CASSQDTPIYGYTF.

The V gene is TRBV7-6, the J gene TRBJ2-7; D is undetermined. V lost 1 base and J 0 bases, leaving 7 bases between the germline ends. CDR3 length: 14 residues. Germline V gene lookup returns CDR1 SGHVS and CDR2 FNYEAQ. CDR3 coding DNA: TGTGCCAGCAGCTTAGACCCGAGCTCCTACGAGCAGTACTTC. Protein product: CASSLDPSSYEQYF.

The V gene is TRBV10-2, the J gene TRBJ2-7, with 14 bases fitting TRBD2. There are 17 residues in the CDR3. Germline V lookup: CDR1 WSHSY, CDR2 SAAADI. The V gene end was trimmed by 6 bases and the J gene end by 2 bases; junction bases not matched to a gene: 9. This chain's CDR3 is CASRGTSGGIDPYEQYF. Here the CDR3 DNA reads TGCGCCAGCAGGGGGACTAGCGGGGGTATTGACCCCTACGAGCAGTACTTC.

The rearrangement links TRBV27 to TRBJ2-3; TRBD2 might be the D (5 bases). V was trimmed by 0 bases and J by 1 base, leaving 11 bases between them. The germline V gene has CDR1 MNHEY and CDR2 SMNVEV (reference sequence). The CDR3 contains 16 residues. The CDR3 sequence is CASSLSGGRGTDTQYF. CDR3 sequence (DNA): TGTGCCAGCAGTTTATCCGGCGGGCGTGGCACAGATACGCAGTATTTT.

This chain links TRBV2 with TRBJ1-5; maybe TRBD1 (5 bases). Trimming removed 7 bases at V and 6 bases at J, with 19 bases between. CDR3 length: 15 amino acids. Germline-derived CDR1 and CDR2 are SNHLY and FYNNEI. This CDR3 is CASTKDGGGGQPQHF. Written as DNA, the CDR3 is TGTGCCAGCACCAAGGACGGGGGGGGAGGTCAGCCCCAGCATTTT.

CDR3 sequence reads: CASSSGQGIYNEQFF. The CDR3, as DNA: TGTGCCAGCAGCTCGGGACAGGGAATATACAATGAGCAGTTCTTC. V is TRBV7-8 and J is TRBJ2-1, with TRBD1 matching over 9 bases. Germline-derived CDR1 and CDR2 are SGHVS and FQNEAQ. Trimming took 4 bases from V and 4 from J; bases not matched to a gene: 5. This CDR3 is built from 15 residues.

This clone came up once. The V and J genes are TRBV2 and TRBJ1-4, with 8 positions matching TRBD1. The CDR3 contains 13 residues. The junction had 6 bases not matched to a gene; V was cut back by 7 bases and J by 8 bases. CDR1 is SNHLY, CDR2 FYNNEI, per germline. Here the CDR3 reads CASNPDREEKLFF. The CDR3 nucleotides read TGTGCCAGCAACCCGGACAGGGAAGAAAAACTGTTTTTT.

The V gene is TRBV6-6, the J gene TRBJ1-3; TRBD1 matches at 7 bases. CDR3 length equals 16 residues. Germline assignment: CDR1 MNHNY and CDR2 SVGAGI (reference sequence). The J segment lost 0 bases and the V segment lost 4 bases, leaving 6 bases of the junction unmatched. The chain's CDR3 is CASSLDRSYSGNTIYF. CDR3 DNA sequence: TGTGCCAGCAGTTTGGACAGGTCCTACTCTGGAAACACCATATATTTT.

V is TRBV2 and J is TRBJ2-3; 10 bases line up with TRBD2. Germline V lookup: CDR1 SNHLY, CDR2 FYNNEI. J lost 1 base, V lost 6 bases, and 4 bases had no gene match. The CDR3 consists of 15 residues. CDR3 nucleotides: TGTGCCAGCAGGAGTAGCGGGGGGCGCACAGATACGCAGTATTTT. Translated, it gives CASRSSGGRTDTQYF. Variable domain in full (rest from reference TRBV2 and TRBJ2-3): EPEVTQTPSHQVTQMGQEVILRCVPISNHLYFYWYRQILGQKVEFLVSFYNNEISEKSEIFDDQFSVERPDGSNFTLKIRSTKLEDSAMYFCASRSSGGRTDTQYFGPGTRLTVL.

This clone was observed once. The chain has TRBV2 and TRBJ1-6; a weak D match, TRBD1 (5 bases). Germline V gene lookup returns CDR1 SNHLY and CDR2 FYNNEI. The CDR3 length is 14 residues. The CDR3 loop is CARDGSSYNSPLHF. The CDR3 coding sequence is TGTGCTAGGGACGGGAGCTCCTATAATTCACCCCTCCACTTT.